This T cell receptor beta chain came from a study of blood T cells in healthy people across ages. A word on this clonotype: The antigen is undetermined.

Broader study findings: Conclusively comparing naive with antigen-experienced cells was impossible with unsorted PBMCs. Across the age range, TCR beta diversity per million T cells fell in a roughly linear way. Estimates of diversity drawn from one million T cells were considered underestimates.

The CDR3 consists of 13 residues. V lost 4 bases, J lost 1 base, and 7 bases lay in between. Per germline, CDR1 LNHDA and CDR2 SQIVND (reference sequence). PCR was performed a second time for about 7 to 12 cycles using a sample-barcoded 5' primer and a J-beta primer mix. Carrying 12 random nucleotides, a template-switch adaptor labeled each individual cDNA molecule. TCRdb used MiXCR to reprocess the 5' RACE reads, holding one entry per CDR3 protein. There are some 1.5 million distinct CDR3 sequences in the sample; 28% occur only once, and 7.7% lies in the top ten. This receptor was obtained from a woman aged 25-40 years in good health. V gene TRBV19 combines with J gene TRBJ2-5; D not certain. The sample taken for sequencing was blood. CDR3 region: CASSKSAQETQYF. CDR3 DNA: TGTGCCAGTAGTAAGTCAGCCCAAGAGACCCAGTACTTC.